Described below is a single T cell receptor beta chain sequence and its context. Antigen specificity is unknown. The data derive from a study of T-cell memory formation after mild COVID-19. The wider study: Largely donor-specific sequence clusters came from a couple of donors.

Study-wide results and limits: That cross-reactive memory joined was suggested by some responding clones appearing in pre-infection memory.

The TCR alpha and TCR beta cDNA libraries, bearing sample barcodes and UMIs, were generated by 5'RACE using constant-segment primers. MiXCR, applied by TCRdb to the 5' RACE reads, yields one record per CDR3 protein. Altogether 150,000 or so distinct CDR3 sequences are present, roughly 30% being singletons, with the ten largest covering 9.5% to 15%. The CDR3 consists of 17 residues. V was cut by 0 bases and J by 7 bases, with 19 bases left in between. Germline CDR1 and CDR2: DFQATT and SNEGSKA (reference sequence). The sequenced sample was PBMCs or a T cell subset sorted from them (not recorded which). The receptor's source is an adult woman who had mild COVID-19 (a few samples of this study predate the infection). Cell type and time point are not known. The chain couples TRBV20-1 to TRBJ1-6, with D possibly TRBD1 on 5 matching bases. Written as DNA, the CDR3 is TGCAGTGCTAGAGATCGGATGGGGCTTAGGGCCAATTCACCCCTCCACTTT. Amino acids: CSARDRMGLRANSPLHF.